This entry lists 25 T cell receptor beta chains sequenced from one sample in a study of neurological immune-mediated disorders. Each CDR3 protein is one row after TCRdb ran MiXCR on the 5' RACE reads. The table has about 84,000 distinct CDR3 sequences, 10% seen once. The sample was PBMCs. These receptors were collected from a man in his forties in good health.

This clonotype was seen a few times. A much larger clone sits a single nucleotide away, making a read error possible. V gene TRBV14 combines with J gene TRBJ2-7; maybe TRBD1 (5 bases). The CDR3 loop spans 17 amino acids. Per germline, CDR1 SGHDN and CDR2 FVKESK. The CDR3 spells CAISQLGGQMGWYEQYF. In nucleotides, the CDR3 is TGTGCCATCAGCCAACTGGGCGGACAAATGGGGTGGTACGAGCAGTACTTC.

This clonotype was seen ten or more times. The chain couples TRBV11-3 to TRBJ1-1, with D hard to call. The CDR3 has 13 residues. Per the germline V gene, CDR1 is SGHNT and CDR2 is YENEEA. Trimming left V 1 base short and J 1 base short, with 4 bases between. The CDR3 DNA reads TGTGCCAGCAGCTTAGCCAGGAACACTGAAGCTTTCTTT. The encoded protein is CASSLARNTEAFF.

This clonotype was observed at least ten times. The chain is built from TRBV5-1 and TRBJ1-5; no reliable D call. Per germline, CDR1 SGHRS and CDR2 YFSETQ. Trimming took off 0 bases at V and 4 bases at J, with 8 bases between the two ends. This CDR3 comprises 14 residues. The CDR3 sequence is CASSLGGPNQPQHF. DNA of the CDR3: TGCGCCAGCAGCTTGGGGGGTCCAAATCAGCCCCAGCATTTT. Full variable domain (outside the CDR3, taken from reference TRBV5-1 and TRBJ1-5): KAGVTQTPRYLIKTRGQQVTLSCSPISGHRSVSWYQQTPGQGLQFLFEYFSETQRNKGNFPGRFSGRQFSNSRSEMNVSTLELGDSALYLCASSLGGPNQPQHFGDGTRLSIL.

Many counts were recorded for this clonotype. This chain joins TRBV12-3 or TRBV12-4 and TRBJ1-2; D may be TRBD1 (6 bases). This CDR3 has 14 amino acids. V was clipped by 5 bases and J by 7 bases, with 17 bases between them. The CDR3: CASSPKGGRGGYTF. In nucleotides, the CDR3 is TGTGCCAGCAGTCCAAAGGGGGGTAGAGGTGGCTACACCTTC.

This clonotype was observed at least ten times. This chain links TRBV5-1 with TRBJ2-7; D remains unclear. The germline gives CDR1 SGHRS, CDR2 YFSETQ. V was clipped by 2 bases and J by 0 bases, with 12 bases between them. The CDR3 length is 15 residues. The CDR3 reads CASSLGAEASYEQYF. Written as DNA, the CDR3 is TGCGCCAGCAGCTTAGGAGCCGAGGCCTCCTACGAGCAGTACTTC.

This clonotype was recorded at least ten times. The chain uses TRBV5-1 and TRBJ2-5, with D maybe TRBD2 (5 bases). The CDR3 is 15 amino acids. The V end was cut by 0 bases, the J end by 5 bases, with 14 bases between. CDR1 is SGHRS and CDR2 is YFSETQ in the germline V gene. This CDR3 reads CASSLEREASETQYF. Written as DNA, the CDR3 is TGCGCCAGCAGCTTGGAACGGGAAGCTTCGGAGACCCAGTACTTC.

There are many counts of this clonotype. This chain links TRBV14 with TRBJ2-1; D ambiguous. CDR1 SGHDN and CDR2 FVKESK come from the germline V gene. The CDR3 length is 16 residues. Trimming shortened V by 0 bases and J by 0 bases, and 9 bases separated the two germline ends. The CDR3 spells CASSQDHTSSYNEQFF. In nucleotides, the CDR3 is TGTGCCAGCAGCCAAGATCATACGAGCTCCTACAATGAGCAGTTCTTC.

This clonotype was detected many times. This chain connects TRBV7-9 to TRBJ2-4; maybe TRBD2 (6 bases). Germline-derived CDR1 and CDR2 are SEHNR and FQNEAQ (reference sequence). The CDR3 has 14 amino acids. V shed 1 base and J shed 11 bases, with 15 bases lying between them. The CDR3 bases are TGTGCCAGCAGCTTAGGGGACTTGGGCAGTTTTCAGTACTTC. Translated: CASSLGDLGSFQYF.

This clonotype was observed at least ten times. The genes are TRBV20-1 and TRBJ1-6, with D perhaps TRBD1 (5 bases). V lost 6 bases to trimming and J lost 5 bases, with 17 bases between them. Looked up from germline, CDR1 is DFQATT and CDR2 is SNEGSKA (reference sequence). The CDR3 extends over 15 amino acids. In nucleotides, the CDR3 is TGCAGTGCGGGGGATCAGGGAAATAATAATTCACCCCTCCACTTT. Translation gives CSAGDQGNNNSPLHF.

This clonotype was found many times. The chain recombines TRBV5-1 with TRBJ2-1, with D possibly TRBD2 on 9 matching bases. The germline V and J ends were trimmed by 5 bases and 8 bases, with 23 bases remaining between them. The CDR3 sequence is 16 residues long. CDR1 is SGHRS, CDR2 YFSETQ, per germline. CDR3 DNA sequence: TGCGCCAGCAGACGCGGGGGGGGCGGGACAGGCGATGAGCAGTTCTTC. This codes for CASRRGGGGTGDEQFF.

This clonotype was observed at least ten times. The chain couples TRBV5-1 to TRBJ2-7; D gene ambiguous. Looked up from germline, CDR1 is SGHRS and CDR2 is YFSETQ. V was trimmed by 0 bases and J by 2 bases, leaving 6 bases between them. This CDR3 has 13 residues. CDR3 sequence (DNA): TGCGCCAGCAGCTTGGGTCCTGCCTACGAGCAGTACTTC. Amino acid sequence: CASSLGPAYEQYF.

The CDR3 here is CASASSGHNLNTEAFF. The CDR3 coding sequence is TGTGCCAGCGCCTCATCCGGACACAATCTGAACACTGAAGCTTTCTTT. The chain is built from TRBV12-3 or TRBV12-4 and TRBJ1-1, with D maybe TRBD1 (5 bases). The ends were cut back, 8 bases at V and 0 bases at J, with 19 bases in the middle. The length of the CDR3 is 16 residues.

The V call is TRBV20-1, the J call TRBJ2-7, with TRBD2 matching 12 bases. This CDR3 region has 16 residues. Looked up from germline, CDR1 is DFQATT and CDR2 is SNEGSKA (reference sequence). J lost 2 bases, V lost 5 bases, and 10 bases had no gene match. The CDR3 DNA follows: TGCAGTGCTCCCGATCCTGGACTAGCGGGAACCTACGAGCAGTACTTC. This translates into CSAPDPGLAGTYEQYF.

This clonotype appeared many times. The J gene is TRBJ1-2, the V gene TRBV29-1, with 11 bases lining up with TRBD1. The junction had 5 bases not matched to a gene; V was cut back by 7 bases and J by 7 bases. The CDR3 contains 12 residues. Germline V gene data show CDR1 as SQVTM and CDR2 as ANQGSEA. Written as DNA, the CDR3 is TGCAGCGACGGACAGGGGGCGGGTGGCTACACCTTC. The encoded protein is CSDGQGAGGYTF.

The chain uses TRBV20-1 and TRBJ1-1; D unclear. This CDR3 has 17 residues. Looked up from germline, CDR1 is DFQATT and CDR2 is SNEGSKA (reference sequence). Trimming shortened V by 3 bases and J by 3 bases, and 23 bases separated the two germline ends. The CDR3 region is CSASCTRVGGFDTEAFF. CDR3 bases: TGCAGTGCTAGTTGCACCCGGGTCGGTGGCTTCGACACTGAAGCTTTCTTT.

This clonotype was found many times. The chain carries TRBV12-3 or TRBV12-4 and TRBJ1-2; D unresolved. The CDR3 length is 16 residues. V lost 5 bases, J lost 1 base, and 17 bases lay in between. Here the CDR3 DNA reads TGTGCCAGCAGTCGACTGCTGGTATCTTTTAACTATGGCTACACCTTC. Its translation: CASSRLLVSFNYGYTF.

In regard to this clonotype: A much larger clone lies a single base off, so this may be a read error. The gene calls are TRBV5-5 and TRBJ2-3, with TRBD2 matching over 9 bases. The junction had 8 bases not matched to a gene; V was cut back by 5 bases and J by 1 base. This CDR3 contains 16 residues. Germline V gives CDR1 SGHKS, CDR2 YYEKEE (reference sequence). CDR3 loop: CASSYGTSLGTDTQYF. The CDR3 DNA follows: TGTGCCAGCAGTTACGGGACTAGCTTGGGCACAGATACGCAGTATTTT.

This clonotype was counted many times. The chain recombines TRBV4-2 with TRBJ2-1, with 8 bases identical to TRBD2. Germline lookup yields CDR1 LGHNA and CDR2 YNFKEQ. The CDR3 has 15 amino acids. V was pared by 4 bases and J by 5 bases, with 7 bases of the junction left unmatched. Written as DNA, the CDR3 is TGTGCCAGCAGCCGTCCCGGGACTAGTAACAATGAGCAGTTCTTC. It encodes CASSRPGTSNNEQFF.

This clonotype was seen only a few times. A much more abundant neighbour one base away suggests this may be a read error. V usage is TRBV11-2 and J usage is TRBJ2-1; D uncertain. The germline V gene has CDR1 SGHAT and CDR2 FQNNGV. This CDR3 contains 15 residues. CDR3 protein: CASNLRRSSYNEQFF. The CDR3 DNA follows: TGTGCCAGCAACTTAAGGCGTAGCTCCTACAATGAGCAGTTCTTC.

In this sample, this clonotype turned up many times. The gene calls are TRBV20-1 and TRBJ1-3; the match to TRBD1 covers 7 bases. This CDR3 has 13 amino acids. CDR1 is DFQATT and CDR2 is SNEGSKA in the germline V gene (reference sequence). V was pared by 5 bases and J by 4 bases, with 5 bases of the junction left unmatched. This chain's CDR3 is CSASTGTGNTIYF. The CDR3 DNA follows: TGCAGTGCTTCGACAGGGACAGGAAACACCATATATTTT.

There are a few counts of this clonotype. One junction end does not reproduce the germline sequence, and a read error may be involved. This chain joins TRBV7-9 and TRBJ2-1, with D hard to call. The CDR3 sequence is 13 residues long. Germline lookup yields CDR1 SEHNR and CDR2 FQNEAQ (reference sequence). The CDR3 loop reads CASSLAQASRPIF. CDR3 DNA sequence: TGTGCCAGCAGCTTAGCTCAGGCTAGTAGACCGATATTC.

This clonotype was observed at least ten times. The CDR3 loop reads CASSWTSSYEQYF. CDR3 coding DNA: TGCGCCAGCAGCTGGACTAGCTCCTACGAGCAGTACTTC. This chain joins TRBV5-1 and TRBJ2-7; 7 nucleotides line up with TRBD2. V was clipped by 3 bases and J by 0 bases; unmatched bases: 0. CDR1 is SGHRS, CDR2 YFSETQ, per germline. This CDR3 has 13 residues.

This clonotype occurred many times. The chain uses TRBV5-1 and TRBJ2-3; the D gene could be TRBD1 or TRBD2 (6 bases each). Trimming shortened V by 4 bases and J by 4 bases, and 19 bases separated the two germline ends. The CDR3 length is 16 residues. Germline V gives CDR1 SGHRS, CDR2 YFSETQ. This chain's CDR3 is CASSPRGGGKADTQYF. CDR3 in DNA: TGCGCCAGCAGCCCACGAGGGGGAGGCAAGGCAGATACGCAGTATTTT.

This clonotype was seen repeatedly, ten times or more. The gene calls are TRBV20-1 and TRBJ1-5; 7 nucleotides match TRBD1. The ends lost 6 bases at V and 4 bases at J; junction bases unmatched: 18. The CDR3 loop spans 17 amino acids. The germline gives CDR1 DFQATT, CDR2 SNEGSKA (reference sequence). For the CDR3, the DNA is TGCAGTGCCCGCGCGCTCTATGACAGGGTTGGGAATCAGCCCCAGCATTTT. It encodes CSARALYDRVGNQPQHF.

Ten or more counts support this clonotype. This sequence joins TRBV7-9 and TRBJ1-2, with D perhaps TRBD1 (5 bases). The V gene lost 1 base and the J gene lost 2 bases, with 8 bases spanning the gap. The CDR3 is 14 amino acids. Germline values: CDR1 SEHNR, CDR2 FQNEAQ (reference sequence). CDR3 nucleotide sequence: TGTGCCAGCAGCTTAGTTCCAGGGAACTATGGCTACACCTTC. This encodes CASSLVPGNYGYTF.